One sample yielded the 32 T cell receptor beta chains listed below, sequenced in a study of shared clonotypes between healthy human individuals. TCRdb keeps only in-frame clones here, not all; method: immunoSEQ multiplex PCR. The sample holds some 680,000 clones, around 78% seen once. The sample comprised memory CD4+ T cells sorted from blood. Subset denoted: CD45RA-negative fraction. All receptors come from a woman in her thirties in good health.

The chain has TRBV7-6 and TRBJ2-2; no reliable D call. CDR1 SGHVS and CDR2 FNYEAQ come from the germline V gene. The V end was cut by 2 bases, the J end by 2 bases, with 9 bases between. The CDR3 is 15 residues long. The CDR3 region is CASSLYESNTGELFF. The CDR3 DNA follows: TGTGCCAGCAGCTTATATGAGAGTAACACCGGGGAGCTGTTTTTT. Supplemented by reference TRBV7-6 and TRBJ2-2, the full variable domain reads GAGVSQSPRYKVTKRGQDVALRCDPISGHVSLYWYRQALGQGPEFLTYFNYEAQQDKSGLPNDRFSAERPEGSISTLTIQRTEQRDSAMYRCASSLYESNTGELFFGEGSRLTVL.

The CDR3 sequence: CASSPQIGGMGADTQYF. DNA of the CDR3: TGTGCCAGCAGCCCCCAGATAGGGGGGATGGGCGCAGATACGCAGTATTTT. The rearrangement joins TRBV11-2 to TRBJ2-3; TRBD1 or TRBD2 may be the D gene (6 bases each). Germline values: CDR1 SGHAT, CDR2 FQNNGV. The V and J ends lost 5 bases and 4 bases respectively, with 22 bases between them. The CDR3 has 17 amino acids.

This rearrangement joins TRBV13 to TRBJ2-1; 10 positions match TRBD2. Trimming at V came to 6 bases and at J to 10 bases, leaving 9 bases not matched to a gene. The CDR3 is made up of 14 amino acids. Germline V gene lookup returns CDR1 PRHDT and CDR2 FYEKMQ (reference sequence). CDR3 in amino acids: CASRRAGGLREQFF. The CDR3 nucleotides read TGTGCCAGCAGACGAGCGGGAGGGCTTCGAGAGCAGTTCTTC.

The chain joins TRBV7-9 to TRBJ2-1, with 8 bases lining up with TRBD2. The germline gives CDR1 SEHNR, CDR2 FQNEAQ (reference sequence). The junction had 5 bases not matched to a gene; V was cut back by 5 bases and J by 5 bases. The CDR3 runs 14 residues. CDR3 bases: TGTGCCAGCAGCCTCCTTAGCGGGGACAATGAGCAGTTCTTC. It codes for CASSLLSGDNEQFF.

J is TRBJ1-5 and V is TRBV21-1. TRBV21-1 is shown as a pseudogene. The CDR3 is 15 amino acids. CDR3 sequence reads: CASSKNRIRDQPQHF. In DNA, the CDR3 is TGTGCCAGCAGCAAAAACAGGATCCGGGATCAACCCCAGCATTTT.

V gene TRBV11-3 combines with J gene TRBJ2-7; 7 nucleotides line up with TRBD1. Trimming removed 2 bases from V and 1 base from J; junction bases left unmatched: 5. This CDR3 is built from 15 residues. Germline values: CDR1 SGHNT, CDR2 YENEEA. CDR3 in amino acids: CASSLQGDGSYEQYF. The CDR3 DNA follows: TGTGCCAGCAGCTTACAGGGGGATGGTTCCTACGAGCAGTACTTC.

This clone was recorded only once. The J gene is TRBJ2-7, the V gene TRBV19; the D gene is possibly TRBD2 (6 bases). The ends were cut back, 4 bases at V and 0 bases at J, with 10 bases in the middle. Germline V gene lookup returns CDR1 LNHDA and CDR2 SQIVND (reference sequence). The CDR3 runs to 14 residues. CDR3 loop: CASSKVAASYEQYF. For the CDR3, the DNA is TGTGCCAGTAGTAAGGTAGCGGCCTCCTACGAGCAGTACTTC. Using reference TRBV19 and TRBJ2-7 for the parts outside the CDR3, the full variable domain is DGGITQSPKYLFRKEGQNVTLSCEQNLNHDAMYWYRQDPGQGLRLIYYSQIVNDFQKGDIAEGYSVSREKKESFPLTVTSAQKNPTAFYLCASSKVAASYEQYFGPGTRLTVT.

The chain joins TRBV2 to TRBJ2-7; TRBD1 matches 7 bases. Trimming at V came to 5 bases and at J to 2 bases, leaving 6 bases not matched to a gene. In germline, CDR1 is SNHLY, CDR2 FYNNEI. CDR3 size: 14 residues. The CDR3 sequence is CASSPRDRPYEQYF. CDR3 in DNA: TGTGCCAGCAGTCCCCGGGACAGACCCTACGAGCAGTACTTC.

This chain uses TRBV7-2 with TRBJ1-2; D is undetermined. The CDR3 contains 14 residues. Germline CDR1 and CDR2: SGHTA and FQGNSA. V was shortened by 3 bases and J by 0 bases, with 8 bases between the two germline ends. CDR3 coding DNA: TGTGCCAGCAGCTTTGCAGTACCTAACTATGGCTACACCTTC. As protein: CASSFAVPNYGYTF. The full variable domain, rest sourced from reference TRBV7-2 and TRBJ1-2, is GAGVSQSPSNKVTEKGKDVELRCDPISGHTALYWYRQSLGQGLEFLIYFQGNSAPDKSGLPSDRFSAERTGGSVSTLTIQRTQQEDSAVYLCASSFAVPNYGYTFGSGTRLTVV.

The J gene is TRBJ2-1, the V gene TRBV5-1, with 7 bases lining up with TRBD2. The CDR3 consists of 16 residues. Germline V CDR1 and CDR2: SGHRS, YFSETQ. V dropped 2 bases and J dropped 0; count of bases not matched to a gene: 5. As DNA, the CDR3 is TGCGCCAGCAGCTTCGCGGGAGTGGGCTCCTACAATGAGCAGTTCTTC. It translates to CASSFAGVGSYNEQFF.

In nucleotides, the CDR3 is TGTGCCAGCATCTTCCTCTCTGGGGCCAACGTCCTGACTTTC. Its protein product is CASIFLSGANVLTF. The chain links TRBV2 to TRBJ2-6, with no clear D. Germline-derived CDR1 and CDR2 are SNHLY and FYNNEI. Trimming took 7 bases from V and 0 from J, leaving 7 bases between them. The CDR3 consists of 14 residues.

The V and J genes are TRBV7-2 and TRBJ2-5; perhaps TRBD1 as D (6 bases). V was cut by 2 bases and J by 1 base, with 8 bases left in between. Germline V gene data show CDR1 as SGHTA and CDR2 as FQGNSA. The CDR3 consists of 14 residues. CDR3 bases: TGTGCCAGCAGCTTATGGGACATCCAAGAGACCCAGTACTTC. Translating it yields CASSLWDIQETQYF.

The gene calls are TRBV7-9 and TRBJ1-1; no firm D call. Germline V gene data show CDR1 as SEHNR and CDR2 as FQNEAQ (reference sequence). V shed 2 bases and J shed 5 bases, with 6 bases lying between them. This CDR3 comprises 12 residues. The CDR3 region is CASSLLQTEAFF. The CDR3, as DNA: TGTGCCAGCAGCTTATTACAAACTGAAGCTTTCTTT.

V usage is TRBV7-9 and J usage is TRBJ1-2, with 9 bases lining up with TRBD1. This CDR3 region has 15 residues. With V trimmed by 4 bases and J by 2 bases, 5 bases remained unmatched. Germline assignment: CDR1 SEHNR and CDR2 FQNEAQ (reference sequence). The CDR3 spells CASSYPGQGNYGYTF. The CDR3 DNA reads TGTGCCAGCAGCTATCCGGGACAGGGAAACTATGGCTACACCTTC.

The chain couples TRBV6-5 to TRBJ1-1; D is possibly TRBD1 (5 bases). V lost 5 bases, J lost 5 bases, and 12 bases lay in between. This CDR3 has 13 amino acids. Germline CDR1 is MNHEY and CDR2 is SVGAGI. The CDR3 protein is CASSGASETEAFF. The CDR3, as DNA: TGTGCCAGCAGTGGGGCCTCAGAGACTGAAGCTTTCTTT.

This sequence joins TRBV10-3 and TRBJ1-2, with D possibly TRBD1 on 6 matching bases. This CDR3 contains 13 residues. Between the trimmed V and J ends, which lost 3 bases and 2 bases, there was a span of 7 bases. From germline, CDR1 is ENHRY and CDR2 SYGVKD. This CDR3 reads CAISEGGNYGYTF. In nucleotides, the CDR3 is TGTGCCATCAGTGAAGGGGGAAACTATGGCTACACCTTC.

This clone came up a few times. This chain connects TRBV25-1 to TRBJ2-1, with D possibly called TRBD1 or TRBD2 (5 bases each). Germline V CDR1 and CDR2: MGHDK, SYGVNS. This CDR3 comprises 15 residues. Trimming removed 2 bases from V and 4 bases from J, with 12 bases in between. CDR3 amino acids: CASSEPGGHYNEQFF. The CDR3 DNA reads TGTGCCAGCAGTGAACCTGGGGGTCATTACAATGAGCAGTTCTTC.

This chain connects TRBV5-8 to TRBJ2-1, with D uncertain. The CDR3 extends over 14 amino acids. V lost 4 bases and J lost 2, with 10 bases in between. CDR1 is SGHTS, CDR2 YDEGEE, per germline. CDR3 DNA: TGTGCCAGCAGCCCCGATTCCCCCTACAATGAGCAGTTCTTC. It is translated as CASSPDSPYNEQFF.

CDR3 loop: CASSRTGVGKNIQYF. CDR3 nucleotides: TGTGCCAGCAGCCGAACAGGGGTTGGCAAAAACATTCAGTACTTC. This rearrangement joins TRBV2 to TRBJ2-4; 7 nucleotides line up with TRBD1. V gave up 6 bases and J gave up 3 bases; unmatched junction bases: 8. The CDR3 is 15 residues long. The germline CDR1 and CDR2 sequences are SNHLY and FYNNEI.

The chain uses TRBV5-1 and TRBJ2-7, with D maybe TRBD1 (5 bases). Trimming took off 1 base at V and 7 bases at J, with 24 bases between the two ends. Germline V lookup: CDR1 SGHRS, CDR2 YFSETQ. The CDR3 is made up of 17 amino acids. The CDR3 DNA is TGCGCCAGCAGCTTGAGGTCGATGTCGATGGGGCGTGATGAGCAGTACTTC. Translation: CASSLRSMSMGRDEQYF.

The V gene is TRBV2, the J gene TRBJ2-1; D is possibly TRBD2 (6 bases). The V gene lost 8 bases and the J gene lost 2 bases, with 7 bases spanning the gap. CDR1 SNHLY and CDR2 FYNNEI come from the germline V gene. The CDR3 contains 12 residues. CDR3: CASGRTYNEQFF. CDR3 coding DNA: TGTGCCAGCGGGAGGACCTACAATGAGCAGTTCTTC.

V usage is TRBV18 and J usage is TRBJ2-7, with a weak D call TRBD2 (5 bases). There are 15 residues in the CDR3. Germline CDR1 and CDR2: KGHSH and LQKENI. Trimming pared 3 bases from V and 3 bases from J, leaving 15 bases between. Written as DNA, the CDR3 is TGTGCCAGCTCACCCCGTTTGCAGCGGAACTACGAGCAGTACTTC. Its translation is CASSPRLQRNYEQYF.

Regarding this clone: A clone one base away is much larger, so this may be a read error. The V gene is TRBV14, the J gene TRBJ1-1, with D possibly matching TRBD1 (6 bases). V was trimmed by 5 bases and J by 1 base, leaving 8 bases between them. In germline, CDR1 is SGHDN, CDR2 FVKESK. CDR3 length: 13 amino acids. The CDR3 is CASSSQGNTEAFF. The DNA of the CDR3 is TGTGCCAGCAGCTCACAGGGGAACACTGAAGCTTTCTTT.

The rearrangement uses TRBV28 and TRBJ2-3; TRBD2 might be the D (5 bases). The CDR3 length is 14 residues. Trimming shortened V by 2 bases and J by 8 bases, and 14 bases separated the two germline ends. Per the germline V gene, CDR1 is MDHEN and CDR2 is SYDVKM. The CDR3: CASSLGLAVSTQYF. In DNA form, the CDR3 reads TGTGCCAGCAGTTTAGGCCTAGCAGTTAGTACGCAGTATTTT.

The rearrangement joins TRBV6-1 to TRBJ1-5; 8 bases align to TRBD1. Germline V CDR1 and CDR2: MNHNS, SASEGT. The V gene end was trimmed by 3 bases and the J gene end by 6 bases; junction bases not matched to a gene: 7. There are 15 residues in the CDR3. The DNA of the CDR3 is TGTGCCAGCAGTGATGGTCAGGGGGCTGGTCAGCCCCAGCATTTT. Protein sequence: CASSDGQGAGQPQHF.

The chain uses TRBV30 and TRBJ2-2, with TRBD2 matching 13 bases. The CDR3 sequence is 15 residues long. Germline V gene lookup returns CDR1 GTSNPN and CDR2 SVGIG (reference sequence). Trimming cost V 5 bases and J 6 bases; bases outside gene matches: 6. CDR3 DNA: TGTGCCTGGGCCCGGACTAGCGGGAGTTCCGGGGAGCTGTTTTTT. It is translated as CAWARTSGSSGELFF.

The V gene is TRBV29-1, the J gene TRBJ1-2; D not resolved. CDR1 and CDR2 (germline): SQVTM, ANQGSEA. Trimming shortened V by 4 bases and J by 2 bases, and 11 bases separated the two germline ends. The CDR3 consists of 13 residues. CDR3 nucleotide sequence: TGCAGCGTTGTTTTGGCGGAAAACTATGGCTACACCTTC. This sequence encodes CSVVLAENYGYTF.

This chain uses TRBV7-2 with TRBJ2-5, with TRBD2 identical over 9 bases. The CDR3 runs 16 residues. Germline trimming cut 1 base from V and 7 bases from J; bases unmatched to any gene: 10. The germline gives CDR1 SGHTA, CDR2 FQGNSA. Here the CDR3 DNA reads TGTGCCAGCAGCTTAGGCCAAGCGGGGGGCGTAGGGACCCAGTACTTC. Translated: CASSLGQAGGVGTQYF.

A remark on this clone: The same CDR3 also results from other DNA sequences found in this sample. J is TRBJ2-1 and V is TRBV28; 12 positions match TRBD2. V shed 5 bases, J shed 7 bases, and the junction held 6 bases outside the gene matches. CDR1 and CDR2 from the germline V gene are MDHEN and SYDVKM. The CDR3 loop spans 15 amino acids. CDR3 bases: TGTGCCAGCAGTCTAGCGGGAGGGCCTCTAAATGAGCAGTTCTTC. This gives the protein CASSLAGGPLNEQFF.

This clone occurred a few times. The sample holds other DNA sequences that translate to the same CDR3. The chain uses TRBV11-3 and TRBJ2-1, with TRBD1 matching over 11 bases. Germline V gene lookup returns CDR1 SGHNT and CDR2 YENEEA. CDR3 length equals 17 residues. Trimming cost V 0 bases and J 3 bases; bases outside gene matches: 4. The CDR3 is CASSLDSGTGGYNEQFF. The CDR3 nucleotides are TGTGCCAGCAGCTTAGATTCAGGGACAGGGGGCTACAATGAGCAGTTCTTC.

This clone was seen ten or more times. This chain links TRBV14 with TRBJ1-3; D remains ambiguous. V shed 1 base and J shed 0 bases, with 7 bases lying between them. The CDR3 has 15 amino acids. CDR1 and CDR2 from the germline V gene are SGHDN and FVKESK. This CDR3 is CASSQVIYSGNTIYF. CDR3 coding DNA: TGTGCCAGCAGCCAAGTAATATACTCTGGAAACACCATATATTTT.

This clone has only a few counts. This rearrangement joins TRBV11-2 to TRBJ2-2; no reliable D call. This CDR3 spans 16 amino acids. Trimming took 0 bases from V and 0 from J, leaving 8 bases between them. In germline, CDR1 is SGHAT, CDR2 FQNNGV. CDR3 in amino acids: CASSLEVRSNTGELFF. The CDR3 nucleotides read TGTGCCAGCAGCTTAGAGGTACGGTCGAACACCGGGGAGCTGTTTTTT.